This T cell receptor (beta chain) was sequenced for a study of identical twins. CDR3 length: 15 residues. Germline CDR1 is KGHDR and CDR2 is SFDVKD. Trimming removed 9 bases from V and 2 bases from J; junction bases left unmatched: 9. General study findings and limits: Abundant cord blood beta clonotypes carried fewer insertions; memory repertoires showed none. Researchers caution that invariant MAIT and iNKT cells could partly confound zero-insertion analyses. Low generation probability was overrepresented in out-of-frame alpha sequences shared by twins.

This clonotype showed up just a few times. Its matching antigen is unknown. TCRdb itself ran the 5' RACE reads through MiXCR, one entry per CDR3 protein. The sample consists of 690,000 or so distinct CDR3 sequences, 8.6% of them appearing once. These sequences were also reported in another study, on yellow fever vaccine responses in identical twins.

Input material: PBMCs. The chain joins TRBV24-1 to TRBJ2-3; 8 nucleotides agree with TRBD2. The receptor was derived from a woman aged 18-29 years in good health. This chain's CDR3 is CATGGGGPDTDTQYF. In DNA form, the CDR3 reads TGTGCCACCGGAGGCGGGGGGCCTGACACAGATACGCAGTATTTT.